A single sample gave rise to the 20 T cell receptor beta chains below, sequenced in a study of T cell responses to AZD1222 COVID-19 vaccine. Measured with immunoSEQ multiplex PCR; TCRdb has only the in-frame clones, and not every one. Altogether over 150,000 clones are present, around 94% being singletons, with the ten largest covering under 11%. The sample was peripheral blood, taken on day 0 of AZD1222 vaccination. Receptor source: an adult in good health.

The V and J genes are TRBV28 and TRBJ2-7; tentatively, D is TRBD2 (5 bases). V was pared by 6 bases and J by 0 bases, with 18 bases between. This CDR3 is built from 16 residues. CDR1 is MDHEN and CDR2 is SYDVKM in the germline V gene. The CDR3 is CASRGWTDDASYEQYF. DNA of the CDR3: TGTGCCAGCAGGGGCTGGACTGACGATGCCTCCTACGAGCAGTACTTC.

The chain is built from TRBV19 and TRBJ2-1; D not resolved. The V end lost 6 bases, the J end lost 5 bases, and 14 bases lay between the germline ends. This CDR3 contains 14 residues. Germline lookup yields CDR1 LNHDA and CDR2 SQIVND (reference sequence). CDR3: CASRRSPIDNEQFF. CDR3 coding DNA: TGTGCCAGTAGGAGGAGTCCCATCGACAATGAGCAGTTCTTC.

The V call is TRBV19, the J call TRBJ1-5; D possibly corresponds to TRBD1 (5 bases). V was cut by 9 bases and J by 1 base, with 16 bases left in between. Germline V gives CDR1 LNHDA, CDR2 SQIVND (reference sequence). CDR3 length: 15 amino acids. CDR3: CASGRGGTSNQPQHF. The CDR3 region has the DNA TGTGCCAGCGGCCGCGGGGGGACCAGCAATCAGCCCCAGCATTTT.

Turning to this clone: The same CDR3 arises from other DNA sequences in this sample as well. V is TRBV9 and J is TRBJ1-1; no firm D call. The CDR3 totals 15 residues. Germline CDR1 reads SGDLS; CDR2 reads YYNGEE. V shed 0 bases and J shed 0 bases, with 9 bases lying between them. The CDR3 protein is CASSVDGALNTEAFF. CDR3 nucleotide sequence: TGTGCCAGCAGCGTAGACGGAGCGTTGAACACTGAAGCTTTCTTT.

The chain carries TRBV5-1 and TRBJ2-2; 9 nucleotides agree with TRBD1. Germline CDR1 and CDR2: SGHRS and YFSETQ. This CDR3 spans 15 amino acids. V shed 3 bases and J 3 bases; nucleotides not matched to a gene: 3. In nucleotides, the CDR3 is TGCGCCAGCAGCTCGCGGACAGGGGACACCGGGGAGCTGTTTTTT. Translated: CASSSRTGDTGELFF.

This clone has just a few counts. The CDR3 here is CASSQDNQPQHF. DNA for the CDR3: TGTGCCAGCAGCCAGGACAATCAGCCCCAGCATTTT. This chain uses TRBV3-1 (or the pseudogene TRBV3-2) with TRBJ1-5; D is ambiguous. The V end lost 3 bases, the J end lost 3 bases, and 3 bases lay between the germline ends. This CDR3 region has 12 residues. CDR1 LGHDT and CDR2 YNNKEL come from the germline V gene (reference sequence).

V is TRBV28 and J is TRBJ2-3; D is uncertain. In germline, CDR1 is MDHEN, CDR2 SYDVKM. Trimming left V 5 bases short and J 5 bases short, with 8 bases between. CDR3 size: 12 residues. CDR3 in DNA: TGTGCCAGCAGTAACTGGAGAGATACGCAGTATTTT. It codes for CASSNWRDTQYF.

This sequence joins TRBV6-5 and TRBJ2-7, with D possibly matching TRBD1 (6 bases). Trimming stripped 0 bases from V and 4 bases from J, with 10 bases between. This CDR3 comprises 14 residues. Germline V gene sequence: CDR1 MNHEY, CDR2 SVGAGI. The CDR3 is CASSYSQGIYEQYV. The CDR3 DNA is TGTGCCAGCAGTTACTCCCAGGGGATTTACGAGCAGTACGTC.

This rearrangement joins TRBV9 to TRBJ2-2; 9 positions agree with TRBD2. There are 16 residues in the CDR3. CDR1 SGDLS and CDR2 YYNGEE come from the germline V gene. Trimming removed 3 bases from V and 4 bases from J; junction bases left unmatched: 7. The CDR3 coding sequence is TGTGCCAGCAGCGGACCAGCGGGAGGCGGCACCGGGGAGCTGTTTTTT. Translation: CASSGPAGGGTGELFF.

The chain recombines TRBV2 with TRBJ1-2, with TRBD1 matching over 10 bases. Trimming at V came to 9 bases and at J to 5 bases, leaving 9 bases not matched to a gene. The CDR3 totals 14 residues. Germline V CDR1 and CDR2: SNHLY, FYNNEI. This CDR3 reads CARTPGTGAYGYTF. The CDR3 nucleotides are TGTGCCAGGACCCCCGGGACAGGGGCATATGGCTACACCTTC. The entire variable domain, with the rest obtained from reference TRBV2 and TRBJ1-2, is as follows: EPEVTQTPSHQVTQMGQEVILRCVPISNHLYFYWYRQILGQKVEFLVSFYNNEISEKSEIFDDQFSVERPDGSNFTLKIRSTKLEDSAMYFCARTPGTGAYGYTFGSGTRLTVV.

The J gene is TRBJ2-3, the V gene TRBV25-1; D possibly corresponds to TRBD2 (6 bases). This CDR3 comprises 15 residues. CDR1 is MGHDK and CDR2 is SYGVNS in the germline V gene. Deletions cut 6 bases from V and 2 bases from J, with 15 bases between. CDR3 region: CASRAEGFNTDTQYF. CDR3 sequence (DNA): TGTGCCAGCAGGGCGGAGGGATTTAACACAGATACGCAGTATTTT.

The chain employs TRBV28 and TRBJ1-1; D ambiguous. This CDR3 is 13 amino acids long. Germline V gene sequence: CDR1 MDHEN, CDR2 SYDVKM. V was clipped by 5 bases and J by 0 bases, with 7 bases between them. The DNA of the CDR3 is TGTGCCAGCAGTCTTCGGATGAACACTGAAGCTTTCTTT. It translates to CASSLRMNTEAFF. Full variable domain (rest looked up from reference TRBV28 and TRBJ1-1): DVKVTQSSRYLVKRTGEKVFLECVQDMDHENMFWYRQDPGLGLRLIYFSYDVKMKEKGDIPEGYSVSREKKERFSLILESASTNQTSMYLCASSLRMNTEAFFGQGTRLTVV.

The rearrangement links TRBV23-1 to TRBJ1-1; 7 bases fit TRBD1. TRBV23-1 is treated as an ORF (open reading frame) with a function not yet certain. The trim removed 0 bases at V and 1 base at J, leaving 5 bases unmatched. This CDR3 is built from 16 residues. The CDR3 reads CASSQSNDRENTEAFF. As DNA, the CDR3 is TGCGCCAGCAGTCAATCGAATGACAGGGAGAACACTGAAGCTTTCTTT.

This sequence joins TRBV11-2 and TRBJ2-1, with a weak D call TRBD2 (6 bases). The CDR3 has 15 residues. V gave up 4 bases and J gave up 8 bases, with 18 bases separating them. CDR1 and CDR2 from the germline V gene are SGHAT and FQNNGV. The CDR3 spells CASSWRGRTNDEQFF. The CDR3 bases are TGTGCCAGCAGCTGGAGGGGCAGGACGAATGATGAGCAGTTCTTC. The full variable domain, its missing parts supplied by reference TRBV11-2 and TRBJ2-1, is EAGVAQSPRYKIIEKRQSVAFWCNPISGHATLYWYQQILGQGPKLLIQFQNNGVVDDSQLPKDRFSAERLKGVDSTLKIQPAKLEDSAVYLCASSWRGRTNDEQFFGPGTRLTVL.

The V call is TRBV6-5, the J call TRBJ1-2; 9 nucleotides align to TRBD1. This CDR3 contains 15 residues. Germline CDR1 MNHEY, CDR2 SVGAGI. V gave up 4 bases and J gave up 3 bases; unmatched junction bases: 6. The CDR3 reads CASSSPDRGDYGYTF. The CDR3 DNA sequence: TGTGCCAGCAGTTCTCCGGACAGGGGAGACTATGGCTACACCTTC.

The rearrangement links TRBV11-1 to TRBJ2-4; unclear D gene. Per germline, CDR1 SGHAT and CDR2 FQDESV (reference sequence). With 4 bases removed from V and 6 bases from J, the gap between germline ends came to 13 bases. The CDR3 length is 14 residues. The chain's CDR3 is CASSSPVELNIQYF. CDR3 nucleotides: TGTGCCAGCAGCTCCCCGGTGGAATTAAACATTCAGTACTTC.

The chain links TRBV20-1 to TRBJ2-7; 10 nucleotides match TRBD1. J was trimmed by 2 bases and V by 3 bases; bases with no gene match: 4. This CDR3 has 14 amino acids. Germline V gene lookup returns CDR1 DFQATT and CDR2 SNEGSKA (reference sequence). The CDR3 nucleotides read TGCAGTGCTAGTGGGACAGGGGATCCCTACGAGCAGTACGTC. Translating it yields CSASGTGDPYEQYV.

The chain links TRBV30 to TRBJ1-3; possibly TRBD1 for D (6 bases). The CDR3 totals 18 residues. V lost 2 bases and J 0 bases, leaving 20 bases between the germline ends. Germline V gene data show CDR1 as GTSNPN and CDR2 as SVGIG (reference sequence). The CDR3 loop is CAWSIPLMGGVSGNTIYF. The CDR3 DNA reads TGTGCCTGGAGTATCCCGCTGATGGGGGGCGTCTCTGGAAACACCATATATTTT.

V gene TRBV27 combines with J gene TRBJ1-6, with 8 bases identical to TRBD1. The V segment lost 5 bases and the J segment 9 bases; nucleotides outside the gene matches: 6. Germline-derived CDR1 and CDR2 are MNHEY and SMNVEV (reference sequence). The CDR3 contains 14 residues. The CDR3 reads CASSGQGTVSPLHF. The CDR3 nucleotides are TGTGCCAGCAGTGGACAGGGTACAGTTTCACCCCTCCACTTT.

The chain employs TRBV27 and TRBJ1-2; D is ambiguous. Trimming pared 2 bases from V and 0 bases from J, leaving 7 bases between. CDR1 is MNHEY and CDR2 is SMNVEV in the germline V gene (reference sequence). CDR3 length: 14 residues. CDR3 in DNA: TGTGCCAGCAGTTTAGGCGGAACTAACTATGGCTACACCTTC. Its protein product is CASSLGGTNYGYTF.